One sample yielded the 17 T cell receptor beta chains listed below, sequenced in a study of shared clonotypes between healthy human individuals. Generated by immunoSEQ multiplex PCR, the TCRdb table keeps only in-frame clones and is missing some. The repertoire holds roughly 680,000 clones, with approximately 77% as singletons. Specimen: memory CD4+ T cells sorted from blood. The sample's subset: CD45RA-negative fraction. The receptors shown here come from a woman aged 30 to 39 in good health.

The rearrangement uses TRBV4-1 and TRBJ2-5; 11 nucleotides agree with TRBD2. J lost 0 bases, V lost 6 bases, and 6 bases had no gene match. Germline loops: CDR1 MGHRA, CDR2 YSYEKL. The CDR3 length is 16 residues. The CDR3 reads CASRASGRKHQETQYF. CDR3 DNA sequence: TGCGCCAGCAGAGCTAGCGGGAGGAAACACCAAGAGACCCAGTACTTC.

As regards this clone: This specimen includes other DNA sequences encoding the same CDR3. The chain couples TRBV5-4 to TRBJ2-6; no clear D. With 0 bases removed from V and 1 base from J, the gap between germline ends came to 2 bases. The CDR3 length is 14 residues. The germline V gene has CDR1 SGHNT and CDR2 YYREEE (reference sequence). CDR3 DNA sequence: TGTGCCAGCAGCTTGGGGTCTGGGGCCAACGTCCTGACTTTC. Amino acid sequence: CASSLGSGANVLTF. The whole variable domain, filled in from reference TRBV5-4 and TRBJ2-6, reads ETGVTQSPTHLIKTRGQQVTLRCSSQSGHNTVSWYQQALGQGPQFIFQYYREEENGRGNFPPRFSGLQFPNYSSELNVNALELDDSALYLCASSLGSGANVLTFGAGSRLTVL.

A word on this clone: Other DNA sequences in this sample translate to the same CDR3. The V and J genes are TRBV18 and TRBJ1-1; the match to TRBD1 covers 8 bases. The CDR3 spans 14 residues. V dropped 3 bases and J dropped 1; count of bases not matched to a gene: 1. The germline CDR1 and CDR2 sequences are KGHSH and LQKENI. In nucleotides, the CDR3 is TGTGCCAGCTCACCTGGGACAGGGAACACTGAAGCTTTCTTT. This encodes CASSPGTGNTEAFF.

The V call is TRBV10-3, the J call TRBJ1-2; perhaps TRBD1 as D (6 bases). V was trimmed by 2 bases and J by 8 bases, leaving 12 bases between them. CDR1 and CDR2 (germline): ENHRY, SYGVKD. The CDR3 totals 13 residues. This CDR3 is CAISEEQGYGYTF. CDR3 DNA sequence: TGTGCCATCAGTGAGGAACAGGGATACGGCTACACCTTC.

This chain joins TRBV7-9 and TRBJ1-1, with 7 bases identical to TRBD1. With 5 bases clipped from V and 0 bases from J, the junction kept 12 bases outside the gene matches. Germline loops: CDR1 SEHNR, CDR2 FQNEAQ (reference sequence). The CDR3 length is 17 residues. DNA for the CDR3: TGTGCCAGCAGCCCACCTGGGACAGATAGCATGAACACTGAAGCTTTCTTT. Amino acid sequence: CASSPPGTDSMNTEAFF.

DNA for the CDR3: TGTGCCAGCAGTAGGCAGGGGGAGATCACCGGGGAGCTGTTTTTT. It is translated as CASSRQGEITGELFF. This rearrangement joins TRBV6-1 to TRBJ2-2; 7 nucleotides agree with TRBD1. The V gene end was trimmed by 5 bases and the J gene end by 4 bases; junction bases not matched to a gene: 7. There are 15 residues in the CDR3. Germline V gene lookup returns CDR1 MNHNS and CDR2 SASEGT.

This clone was counted only a few times. This chain links TRBV15 with TRBJ2-3, with TRBD2 matching 7 bases. Germline CDR1 is LNHNV and CDR2 is YYDKDF (reference sequence). With V trimmed by 8 bases and J by 0 bases, 8 bases remained unmatched. This CDR3 region has 15 residues. CDR3 region: CATAFGAGSTDTQYF. The CDR3 region has the DNA TGTGCCACCGCCTTTGGAGCGGGGAGCACAGATACGCAGTATTTT.

The chain combines TRBV7-2 with TRBJ2-7, with D perhaps matching TRBD2 (5 bases). CDR3 length: 15 residues. V lost 2 bases and J lost 0, with 11 bases in between. CDR1 SGHTA and CDR2 FQGNSA come from the germline V gene. The CDR3, as DNA: TGTGCCAGCAGCTTAAACGCTCTAGCCTCCTACGAGCAGTACTTC. Its protein product is CASSLNALASYEQYF.

The V call is TRBV27, the J call TRBJ2-3, with D unresolved. Germline-derived CDR1 and CDR2 are MNHEY and SMNVEV (reference sequence). The CDR3 has 15 amino acids. Trimming stripped 0 bases from V and 0 bases from J, with 7 bases between. CDR3: CASSLSPLSTDTQYF. Here the CDR3 DNA reads TGTGCCAGCAGTTTATCGCCTCTTAGCACAGATACGCAGTATTTT.

The V and J genes are TRBV29-1 and TRBJ1-4; D uncertain. Germline loops: CDR1 SQVTM, CDR2 ANQGSEA. Trimming removed 4 bases from V and 0 bases from J, with 9 bases in between. The CDR3 contains 14 residues. The CDR3 DNA follows: TGCAGCGTTGCTGGTCCTGCAACTAATGAAAAACTGTTTTTT. Protein sequence: CSVAGPATNEKLFF.

The V and J genes are TRBV7-3 and TRBJ2-3; either TRBD1 or TRBD2 may supply D (6 bases each). V lost 4 bases, J lost 6 bases, and 20 bases lay in between. In germline, CDR1 is SGHTA, CDR2 FQGTGA. The CDR3 totals 16 residues. The CDR3 is CASSSQGSGWGDTQYF. The CDR3 DNA is TGTGCCAGCAGCTCCCAGGGGAGCGGGTGGGGGGATACGCAGTATTTT.

As for this clone: Just one base apart from a much larger clone, this may be a read error. This sample includes further DNA sequences coding for the same CDR3. V gene TRBV19 combines with J gene TRBJ2-1; 8 positions agree with TRBD1. V was clipped by 4 bases and J by 3 bases; unmatched bases: 2. Germline-derived CDR1 and CDR2 are LNHDA and SQIVND (reference sequence). The CDR3 length is 14 residues. The DNA for the CDR3 is TGTGCCAGTAGTAGGGACAGGAACTACAATGAGCAGTTCTTC. As protein: CASSRDRNYNEQFF.

This chain uses TRBV28 with TRBJ1-2; D not certain. CDR1 and CDR2 from the germline V gene are MDHEN and SYDVKM. V was shortened by 2 bases and J by 8 bases, with 18 bases between the two germline ends. The CDR3 totals 15 residues. CDR3 in DNA: TGTGCCAGCAGTTTAGGCTCCGCCTCGTGGTACGGCTACACCTTC. Translating it yields CASSLGSASWYGYTF.

The chain joins TRBV28 to TRBJ1-4; 9 positions match TRBD1. The length of the CDR3 is 15 residues. Germline-derived CDR1 and CDR2 are MDHEN and SYDVKM. Trimming cost V 6 bases and J 5 bases; bases outside gene matches: 7. The CDR3 DNA is TGTGCCAGCAGCCGTACAGGGGGCGCGAATGAAAAACTGTTTTTT. Encoded protein: CASSRTGGANEKLFF.

This clone was picked up one time. The chain recombines TRBV5-8 with TRBJ1-1, with D tentatively TRBD1 (6 bases). Trimming took 6 bases from V and 10 from J, leaving 25 bases between them. CDR3 size: 15 residues. Germline V lookup: CDR1 SGHTS, CDR2 YDEGEE. As DNA, the CDR3 is TGTGCCAGCACCCCGTTCGGGGGGCCGCGTCTATCAGCTTTCTTT. Translation: CASTPFGGPRLSAFF.

The chain uses TRBV11-2 and TRBJ2-5; TRBD2 matches at 9 bases. V lost 4 bases and J lost 4; bases outside the gene matches: 10. This CDR3 has 16 amino acids. Germline CDR1 is SGHAT and CDR2 is FQNNGV. CDR3 protein: CASSSSIAGEVETQYF. The DNA for the CDR3 is TGTGCCAGCAGCTCTTCGATAGCGGGAGAGGTAGAGACCCAGTACTTC.

The chain combines TRBV6-5 with TRBJ2-1; 7 bases map to TRBD1. Germline-derived CDR1 and CDR2 are MNHEY and SVGAGI. The CDR3 is 11 amino acids. The V and J ends lost 5 bases and 10 bases, in that order; junction bases with no gene match: 2. For the CDR3, the DNA is TGTGCCAGCAGTACGGACAGGGAGCAGTTCTTC. Translation: CASSTDREQFF.